Listed below are T cell receptor beta chains from one sample, sequenced in a study of beta chain features in type 1 diabetes. The repertoire was sequenced with immunoSEQ multiplex PCR; TCRdb's copy has only in-frame clones and lacks some. The repertoire holds about 190,000 clones, with around 8% as singletons. The sequencing sample was made of central memory CD4+ T cells from blood. All receptors derive from a woman in her thirties or forties with type 1 diabetes. Both conserved end residues are trimmed from each CDR3. Fields, in order: CDR3 protein, V gene, J gene, D gene. The D gene is left open where the match is weak.

CDR3 protein: ATSTGFSSYNEQF
V gene: TRBV15
J gene: TRBJ2-1
D gene: .

CDR3 protein: ASSPSGQGESQPQH
V gene: TRBV19
J gene: TRBJ1-5
D gene: TRBD1

CDR3 protein: ASSLRRGTEAF
V gene: TRBV5-6
J gene: TRBJ1-1
D gene: .

CDR3 protein: ASSPKGTDQETQY
V gene: TRBV4-1
J gene: TRBJ2-5
D gene: .

CDR3 protein: SAPRVAF
V gene: TRBV20-1
J gene: TRBJ1-1
D gene: .

CDR3 protein: ASRAGTGENNEQF
V gene: TRBV10-1
J gene: TRBJ2-1
D gene: TRBD1

CDR3 protein: ASSFNKGPKYEQY
V gene: TRBV7-9
J gene: TRBJ2-7
D gene: .

CDR3 protein: TSSTDSYNEQF
V gene: TRBV5-1
J gene: TRBJ2-1
D gene: .

CDR3 protein: SVDERTYNEQF
V gene: TRBV29-1
J gene: TRBJ2-1
D gene: .

CDR3 protein: ASSLKGQGYEQY
V gene: TRBV7-8
J gene: TRBJ2-7
D gene: TRBD1

CDR3 protein: ASSQHREREQF
V gene: TRBV4-3
J gene: TRBJ2-1
D gene: .

CDR3 protein: ASSLGLAGGSEQF
V gene: TRBV5-6
J gene: TRBJ2-1
D gene: TRBD2

CDR3 protein: ASSPGTDGNTIY
V gene: TRBV5-4
J gene: TRBJ1-3
D gene: TRBD1

CDR3 protein: ASSLGGRVEKLF
V gene: TRBV7-2
J gene: TRBJ1-4
D gene: .

CDR3 protein: ASSQGAGQVGYGYT
V gene: TRBV4-2
J gene: TRBJ1-2
D gene: .

CDR3 protein: ATGGGLYGYT
V gene: TRBV28
J gene: TRBJ1-2
D gene: .

CDR3 protein: ASKRNRERTEAF
V gene: TRBV27
J gene: TRBJ1-1
D gene: .

CDR3 protein: ASSILAGGYNEQF
V gene: TRBV6-6
J gene: TRBJ2-1
D gene: TRBD2

CDR3 protein: SVRRTRGEGTDTQY
V gene: TRBV29-1
J gene: TRBJ2-3
D gene: TRBD2

CDR3 protein: ASSIRPGGEQY
V gene: TRBV19
J gene: TRBJ2-7
D gene: TRBD2

CDR3 protein: ASSLGTATEAF
V gene: TRBV7-9
J gene: TRBJ1-1
D gene: .

CDR3 protein: ASSDHRDIQEAF
V gene: TRBV27
J gene: TRBJ1-1
D gene: .

CDR3 protein: AWSRGRSGRFSYEQY
V gene: TRBV30
J gene: TRBJ2-7
D gene: TRBD2

CDR3 protein: ASSLAGNEQY
V gene: TRBV11-1
J gene: TRBJ2-7
D gene: .

CDR3 protein: ASSLGVDRGDSPLH
V gene: TRBV5-4
J gene: TRBJ1-6
D gene: TRBD1

CDR3 protein: ASSFSAGANNEQF
V gene: TRBV5-1
J gene: TRBJ2-1
D gene: TRBD2

CDR3 protein: ASSPISGNTIY
V gene: TRBV11-2
J gene: TRBJ1-3
D gene: .

CDR3 protein: ASSLTQTPLQY
V gene: TRBV5-6
J gene: TRBJ2-7
D gene: .

CDR3 protein: ASRPPEGVGGYDGGYT
V gene: TRBV28
J gene: TRBJ1-2
D gene: .

CDR3 protein: ASNPDGSAGEQY
V gene: TRBV9
J gene: TRBJ2-7
D gene: .

CDR3 protein: ASSAGQGSVNEQF
V gene: TRBV5-1
J gene: TRBJ2-1
D gene: TRBD1

CDR3 protein: ASSLGAASGTDTQY
V gene: TRBV7-9
J gene: TRBJ2-3
D gene: .

CDR3 protein: ASSLGTSGQSYNEQF
V gene: TRBV11-2
J gene: TRBJ2-1
D gene: TRBD2

CDR3 protein: ASSFAGGGVRNEQF
V gene: TRBV7-3
J gene: TRBJ2-1
D gene: TRBD1

CDR3 protein: ASRPGQGSYEQY
V gene: TRBV19
J gene: TRBJ2-7
D gene: TRBD1

CDR3 protein: ASSPGVEQF
V gene: TRBV6-6
J gene: TRBJ2-1
D gene: .

CDR3 protein: ASSLTSGRNEQF
V gene: TRBV19
J gene: TRBJ2-1
D gene: TRBD2

CDR3 protein: ASSPWGGDSDTQY
V gene: TRBV14
J gene: TRBJ2-3
D gene: .

CDR3 protein: AWSAGGGGSGLQY
V gene: TRBV30
J gene: TRBJ2-5
D gene: .

CDR3 protein: SAENQETQY
V gene: TRBV20-1
J gene: TRBJ2-5
D gene: .

CDR3 protein: ASSPTGTSGQETQY
V gene: TRBV5-4
J gene: TRBJ2-5
D gene: TRBD2

CDR3 protein: ASSQDQGLNIQY
V gene: TRBV14
J gene: TRBJ2-4
D gene: .

CDR3 protein: AISAGGGRGYT
V gene: TRBV10-3
J gene: TRBJ1-2
D gene: .